This T cell receptor beta chain comes out of a study of identical twins. In TCRdb, the 5' RACE reads were re-called with MiXCR into one record per CDR3 protein. This sample has about 790,000 distinct CDR3 sequences, with 18% found just once. V was cut by 0 bases and J by 7 bases, with 10 bases left in between. Germline CDR1 SGHRS, CDR2 YFSETQ. The CDR3 totals 14 residues. These data are also associated with another study on T cells expressing NK-cell markers. As that report states: Dominance of the CD3+CD56-NKG2C+ fraction by these clonotypes also held in a handful of donors.

The rearrangement links TRBV5-1 to TRBJ2-2; unclear D gene. Input material: PBMCs. The TCR originated in a woman under 30 in good health. Here the CDR3 reads CASSLGVPFGELFF. CDR3 coding DNA: TGCGCCAGCAGCTTGGGGGTACCGTTCGGGGAGCTGTTTTTT.